The 19 T cell receptor beta chains below all came from one sample that was sequenced in a study of shared clonotypes between healthy human individuals. Sequencing used immunoSEQ multiplex PCR; TCRdb keeps in-frame clones, though not all of them. The sample carries 2 million to 2.5 million clones, approximately 93% recorded once. Sample: naive CD4+ T cells from PBMCs. Stated subset: CD45RA+ positively selected. The receptors derive from a man in his late teens or twenties in good health. Some clones in this sample may be carry-over from other donors' samples.

This CDR3 reads CASSRTLSEQYF. For the CDR3, the DNA is TGTGCCAGCAGCCGGACCCTCTCTGAGCAGTACTTC. V gene TRBV6-6 combines with J gene TRBJ2-7; D is unresolved. Trimming took off 6 bases at V and 7 bases at J, with 13 bases between the two ends. CDR1 is MNHNY and CDR2 is SVGAGI in the germline V gene (reference sequence). The CDR3 is 12 amino acids.

The chain is built from TRBV15 and TRBJ2-1; 11 positions agree with TRBD2. V shed 6 bases, J shed 6 bases, and the junction held 7 bases outside the gene matches. The CDR3 contains 15 residues. Germline-derived CDR1 and CDR2 are LNHNV and YYDKDF (reference sequence). DNA for the CDR3: TGTGCCACCAGGGGCTTAGCGGGAGGGGGCAATGAGCAGTTCTTC. This translates into CATRGLAGGGNEQFF.

The V call is TRBV9, the J call TRBJ2-1, with D possibly TRBD1 on 5 matching bases. The CDR3 spans 12 residues. Per the germline V gene, CDR1 is SGDLS and CDR2 is YYNGEE. Trimming removed 3 bases at V and 9 bases at J, with 10 bases between. CDR3 residues: CASSGGWGEQFF. The CDR3 DNA is TGTGCCAGCAGCGGGGGCTGGGGTGAGCAGTTCTTC. Together with reference TRBV9 and TRBJ2-1, the CDR3 gives the full variable domain: DSGVTQTPKHLITATGQRVTLRCSPRSGDLSVYWYQQSLDQGLQFLIQYYNGEERAKGNILERFSAQQFPDLHSELNLSSLELGDSALYFCASSGGWGEQFFGPGTRLTVL.

The rearrangement links TRBV28 to TRBJ1-5, with 8 bases aligning to TRBD1. Germline CDR1 MDHEN, CDR2 SYDVKM. CDR3 length: 15 residues. V was pared by 6 bases and J by 6 bases, with 10 bases of the junction left unmatched. The CDR3 region has the DNA TGTGCCAGCAGCAGTGCAGGGGGCGATGTTCAGCCCCAGCATTTT. Protein sequence: CASSSAGGDVQPQHF.

CDR3 nucleotide sequence: TGTGCCAGCAGCTTATTTTCCGGGACTAGCGGTTACGAGCAGTACTTC. This translates into CASSLFSGTSGYEQYF. This chain links TRBV7-2 with TRBJ2-7; 11 nucleotides agree with TRBD2. J lost 4 bases, V lost 2 bases, and 7 bases had no gene match. The V gene's germline CDR1 is SGHTA and CDR2 FQGNSA. This CDR3 has 16 amino acids.

The CDR3 region has the DNA TGTGCCAGCAGCCCCGGGAAAGCGGGGTCCCAAGAGACCCAGTACTTC. It specifies CASSPGKAGSQETQYF. The chain has TRBV7-2 and TRBJ2-5; 7 nucleotides agree with TRBD2. CDR1 is SGHTA, CDR2 FQGNSA, per germline. V shed 5 bases and J 1 base; nucleotides not matched to a gene: 10. This CDR3 comprises 16 residues.

This chain's CDR3 is CASSPQGADTQYF. The CDR3 DNA follows: TGTGCCAGCAGCCCCCAGGGCGCAGATACGCAGTATTTT. The chain employs TRBV7-2 and TRBJ2-3; D might be TRBD1 (5 bases). There are 13 residues in the CDR3. The germline CDR1 and CDR2 sequences are SGHTA and FQGNSA. Trimming removed 5 bases from V and 4 bases from J, with 10 bases in between. Looking up the rest from reference TRBV7-2 and TRBJ2-3 gives the full variable domain: GAGVSQSPSNKVTEKGKDVELRCDPISGHTALYWYRQSLGQGLEFLIYFQGNSAPDKSGLPSDRFSAERTGGSVSTLTIQRTQQEDSAVYLCASSPQGADTQYFGPGTRLTVL.

Concerning this clone: The same CDR3 arises from other DNA sequences in this sample as well. This chain connects TRBV5-1 to TRBJ1-1, with 7 bases lining up with TRBD1. The CDR3 runs to 15 residues. CDR1 and CDR2 from the germline V gene are SGHRS and YFSETQ. J was trimmed by 1 base and V by 3 bases; bases with no gene match: 6. The CDR3 sequence: CASSSPGQPNTEAFF. DNA for the CDR3: TGCGCCAGCAGCTCCCCGGGACAGCCGAACACTGAAGCTTTCTTT.

The rearrangement uses TRBV25-1 and TRBJ1-4; D perhaps matches TRBD1 (5 bases). The germline V and J ends were trimmed by 2 bases and 4 bases, with 11 bases remaining between them. CDR1 and CDR2 (germline): MGHDK, SYGVNS. The CDR3 covers 15 residues. The CDR3 bases are TGTGCCAGCAGTGAACCCCCAGGGCGTAATGAAAAACTGTTTTTT. Translation gives CASSEPPGRNEKLFF.

The J gene is TRBJ2-1, the V gene TRBV7-3; TRBD1 aligns across 9 bases. The trim removed 2 bases at V and 7 bases at J, leaving 12 bases unmatched. This CDR3 is 17 amino acids long. CDR1 is SGHTA, CDR2 FQGTGA, per germline. The CDR3 region has the DNA TGTGCCAGCAGCTTATTTGGTCCGGGACAGGGATCGAATGAGCAGTTCTTC. Residues: CASSLFGPGQGSNEQFF.

This rearrangement joins TRBV9 to TRBJ2-5, with 14 bases lining up with TRBD2. With 4 bases clipped from V and 5 bases from J, the junction kept 10 bases outside the gene matches. The germline V gene has CDR1 SGDLS and CDR2 YYNGEE. This CDR3 is built from 17 residues. The DNA for the CDR3 is TGTGCCAGCAGCATTGGGACTAGCGGGAGAGTTTGGGAGACCCAGTACTTC. Protein product: CASSIGTSGRVWETQYF.

V gene TRBV11-2 combines with J gene TRBJ2-5; no reliable D call. The closer fit of TRBJ2-7 to the DNA end suggests the J call may be wrong. This CDR3 spans 13 amino acids. Germline V gives CDR1 SGHAT, CDR2 FQNNGV. CDR3 amino acids: CASTPWAPYEQYF. CDR3 bases: TGTGCCAGCACTCCGTGGGCCCCCTACGAGCAGTACTTC.

The gene calls are TRBV28 and TRBJ2-3; D unclear. Germline V gene data show CDR1 as MDHEN and CDR2 as SYDVKM. V lost 6 bases, J lost 2 bases, and 21 bases lay in between. This CDR3 contains 17 residues. The CDR3 DNA is TGTGCCAGCAGGCCGCCGCCGCACCTCACCCCCACAGATACGCAGTATTTT. Translated: CASRPPPHLTPTDTQYF. Full variable domain (rest looked up from reference TRBV28 and TRBJ2-3): DVKVTQSSRYLVKRTGEKVFLECVQDMDHENMFWYRQDPGLGLRLIYFSYDVKMKEKGDIPEGYSVSREKKERFSLILESASTNQTSMYLCASRPPPHLTPTDTQYFGPGTRLTVL.

The CDR3 nucleotides are TGTGCCAGCAGTAGCCGACAGAACTATGGCTACACCTTC. It specifies CASSSRQNYGYTF. The chain couples TRBV28 to TRBJ1-2, with D tentatively TRBD1 (5 bases). Between the trimmed V and J ends, which lost 5 bases and 2 bases, there was a span of 9 bases. The germline V gene has CDR1 MDHEN and CDR2 SYDVKM. The CDR3 is 13 residues long.

This clone is a singleton in its sample. This chain connects TRBV7-9 to TRBJ2-3; possible D gene TRBD1, 6 bases. This CDR3 spans 15 amino acids. The V gene lost 2 bases and the J gene lost 2 bases, with 11 bases spanning the gap. From germline, CDR1 is SEHNR and CDR2 FQNEAQ (reference sequence). The CDR3, as DNA: TGTGCCAGCAGCTTAAACAGGGTCGACACAGATACGCAGTATTTT. Encoded protein: CASSLNRVDTDTQYF.

This clone is a singleton in its sample. The rearrangement uses TRBV29-1 and TRBJ2-7; D is perhaps TRBD2 (6 bases). The germline V gene has CDR1 SQVTM and CDR2 ANQGSEA. The CDR3 sequence is 14 residues long. Trimming pared 6 bases from V and 0 bases from J, leaving 15 bases between. Here the CDR3 DNA reads TGCAGCGTCGGGGATAGCGGTAGCTCCTACGAGCAGTACTTC. This translates into CSVGDSGSSYEQYF.

This chain joins TRBV7-2 and TRBJ2-1; D is unresolved. This CDR3 spans 15 amino acids. Germline values: CDR1 SGHTA, CDR2 FQGNSA. The V and J ends lost 5 bases and 0 bases respectively, with 11 bases between them. CDR3 region: CASSPDPSSYNEQFF. The CDR3 nucleotides read TGTGCCAGCAGCCCCGATCCGAGCTCCTACAATGAGCAGTTCTTC.

V is TRBV7-9 and J is TRBJ2-6; no firm D call. Germline lookup yields CDR1 SEHNR and CDR2 FQNEAQ (reference sequence). The germline V and J ends were trimmed by 0 bases and 4 bases, with 10 bases remaining between them. The CDR3 runs to 16 residues. CDR3: CASSLAYGSGANVLTF. The CDR3 nucleotides are TGTGCCAGCAGCTTAGCATACGGATCAGGGGCCAACGTCCTGACTTTC.

This rearrangement joins TRBV5-5 to TRBJ1-5; no clear D gene. CDR3 length: 13 amino acids. Germline V gene sequence: CDR1 SGHKS, CDR2 YYEKEE (reference sequence). V shed 0 bases and J shed 4 bases, with 5 bases lying between them. CDR3 protein: CASSLVANQPQHF. CDR3 sequence (DNA): TGTGCCAGCAGCTTGGTGGCGAATCAGCCCCAGCATTTT. Based on the CDR3 plus reference TRBV5-5 and TRBJ1-5, the full variable domain is DAGVTQSPTHLIKTRGQQVTLRCSPISGHKSVSWYQQVLGQGPQFIFQYYEKEERGRGNFPDRFSARQFPNYSSELNVNALLLGDSALYLCASSLVANQPQHFGDGTRLSIL.